This T cell receptor beta chain appears in the sequencing data of a study of regulatory T cells in long-lasting Graves disease. The study, taken as a whole, reports: The number of shared public clonotypes was higher in persistent patients (2,741) than new patients (966). Having few samples may have compromised the accuracy. TRBV28, TRBJ1-2 and TRBJ2-5 emerged as the favored segments in persistent disease.

As for time point: newly diagnosed GD, antithyroid drugs for less than 3 months. PBMCs were the source of the RNA used for TCR sequencing. Investigators prepared the TCR beta libraries by applying iRepertoire HTBI primers and Arm-PCR of CDR3 regions. TCRdb itself ran the multiplex PCR reads through MiXCR, one entry per CDR3 protein. Among some 500,000 distinct CDR3 sequences, roughly 14% were seen once, and the ten largest hold roughly 9.7%. Trimming removed 4 bases from V and 9 bases from J; junction bases left unmatched: 8. CDR1 is LGHDT and CDR2 is YNNKEL in the germline V gene (reference sequence). CDR3 size: 15 residues. About this clonotype itself: The antigen remains undetermined.

The sample was also reused in another study, on T cells in Graves' hyperthyroidism and ophthalmopathy.

This sequence joins TRBV3-1 and TRBJ1-6; 8 nucleotides align to TRBD1. The sequencing used peripheral blood mononuclear cells (PBMCs), collected at new diagnosis, from a patient treated with antithyroid drugs. This TCR was recovered from a young man with Graves disease. This CDR3 reads CASSLETGEGSPLHF. In DNA, the CDR3 is TGTGCCAGCAGCCTAGAGACAGGGGAAGGTTCACCCCTCCACTTT.